Below, 8 T cell receptor beta chains from the same sample are listed, as sequenced in a study of blood T cell repertoires in COVID-19 (dated by TCRdb to about 2020). Library method: the immunoSEQ multiplex PCR assay. Here the immuneACCESS table is served through TCRdb, limited to in-frame sequences with V and J called. Missing clones are a known gap in these copies; in checked studies unresolved V genes cover under half, and the rest lacks a known reason. The sample has more than 250,000 clones on record, about nine tenths of them singletons. The ten largest clones represent 1% of the sample. The specimen sequenced was peripheral blood. These receptors were obtained from a man aged 45-65 years with active or convalescent COVID-19.

This clone was counted a single time. Other DNA sequences in the sample encode the same CDR3. This chain uses TRBV10-2 with TRBJ1-1; D is uncertain. CDR1 WSHSY and CDR2 SAAADI come from the germline V gene. The CDR3 length is 14 residues. V lost 2 bases and J 0 bases, leaving 7 bases between the germline ends. CDR3 sequence: CASSERGMNTEAFF. The DNA for the CDR3 is TGCGCCAGCAGTGAGCGCGGAATGAACACTGAAGCTTTCTTT.

The chain links TRBV9 to TRBJ1-3; possibly TRBD1 for D (6 bases). The V and J ends lost 2 bases and 4 bases respectively, with 19 bases between them. The CDR3 extends over 17 amino acids. The germline gives CDR1 SGDLS, CDR2 YYNGEE. DNA of the CDR3: TGTGCCAGCAGCGTTTCGGACAGCTCAATTGAAGGAAACACCATATATTTT. As protein: CASSVSDSSIEGNTIYF.

The chain is built from TRBV6-5 and TRBJ2-5, with TRBD2 matching 7 bases. V gave up 0 bases and J gave up 2 bases; unmatched junction bases: 6. This CDR3 spans 16 amino acids. Germline-derived CDR1 and CDR2 are MNHEY and SVGAGI. CDR3 sequence reads: CASSYSTSLRQETQYF. The CDR3 nucleotides are TGTGCCAGCAGTTACTCGACTAGCTTGCGGCAAGAGACCCAGTACTTC.

The chain uses TRBV5-4 and TRBJ2-3; D possibly corresponds to TRBD1 (7 bases). V was cut by 4 bases and J by 0 bases, with 15 bases left in between. The CDR3 has 16 amino acids. Germline V gene data show CDR1 as SGHNT and CDR2 as YYREEE (reference sequence). The CDR3 DNA is TGTGCCAGCAGCCAGGGGGGCACCCTTAGCACAGATACGCAGTATTTT. Translating it yields CASSQGGTLSTDTQYF.

The chain combines TRBV9 with TRBJ1-6; D is undetermined. From germline, CDR1 is SGDLS and CDR2 YYNGEE. The V gene lost 0 bases and the J gene lost 10 bases, with 17 bases spanning the gap. CDR3 length: 16 residues. CDR3 residues: CASSVGGEPGYSPLHF. The CDR3 nucleotides are TGTGCCAGCAGCGTAGGGGGAGAACCGGGGTACTCACCCCTCCACTTT.

This sequence joins TRBV19 and TRBJ1-1, with TRBD1 matching 8 bases. The CDR3 totals 18 residues. V was clipped by 4 bases and J by 4 bases; unmatched bases: 17. The V gene's germline CDR1 is LNHDA and CDR2 SQIVND (reference sequence). For the CDR3, the DNA is TGTGCCAGTAGTACACAAAAGACAGGGGCCGCCCACGTCACTGAAGCTTTCTTT. As protein: CASSTQKTGAAHVTEAFF.

This chain joins TRBV19 and TRBJ1-5; D might be TRBD1 (6 bases). The CDR3 is 13 residues long. V was clipped by 9 bases and J by 3 bases, with 12 bases between them. CDR1 is LNHDA, CDR2 SQIVND, per germline (reference sequence). CDR3 protein: CASAGQNNQPQHF. CDR3 in DNA: TGTGCCAGCGCAGGACAGAACAATCAGCCCCAGCATTTT.

The chain recombines TRBV3-1 (or the pseudogene TRBV3-2) with TRBJ1-5, with a possible D match to TRBD1 (5 bases). The ends were cut back, 0 bases at V and 6 bases at J, with 12 bases in the middle. Germline lookup yields CDR1 LGHDT and CDR2 YNNKEL (reference sequence). The CDR3 length is 15 residues. The CDR3 sequence is CASSQESGWGQPQHF. The CDR3 region has the DNA TGTGCCAGCAGCCAAGAGTCAGGGTGGGGTCAGCCCCAGCATTTT.